This TCR beta chain appears in the sequencing data of a study of blood T cell repertoires in COVID-19 (dated by TCRdb to the early 2020s). Context from the whole study: Collaborator samples came from the United States, Italy and Spain and covered acute and convalescent phases of COVID-19. The prospective study material was composed of cDNA or gDNA derived from T cells, B-cell-depleted T cells, or PBMCs. The dataset comprised deeply sampled blood TCRbeta repertoires from subjects exposed to, actively infected with, or recovered from COVID-19. The repertoires were released in a freely available public database intended as a resource for research on the immune response to SARS-CoV-2. Samples came from the ongoing ImmuneRACE study (first 160 participants) plus 1,254 subjects from 6 global collaborators. Nearly every sample came with metadata listing a de-identified subject ID, COVID-19 status, age in years and sex. Where HLA class I and class II types were available, the types were taken from metadata supplied by the sample provider, not from assay-based typing.

Counted from cysteine to phenylalanine, this CDR3 has 14 amino acids. This entry keeps only the CDR3 DNA: 42 bases, framed from base 1. CDR1 GTSNPN and CDR2 SVGIG are derived from the germline V gene (reference sequence). The collaborating institutions used their own protocols to collect whole blood in K2EDTA tubes. For TCRbeta analysis, collaborators shipped samples in one of three forms: frozen whole blood, isolated PBMCs, or DNA extracted from either of those sample types. TCRbeta CDR3 regions were amplified from genomic DNA by means of the immunoSEQ Assay, a bias-controlled multiplex PCR. The original methods were these. The number of nucleated cells in each sample was estimated by amplification of reference gene primers within the assay. Sequence reads were collapsed and filtered to measure the absolute abundance of every unique TCRbeta CDR3 rearrangement. For each sample, productive Simpson clonality was calculated by taking the square root of Simpson's diversity index across productive rearrangements. The clones in this table, taken by TCRdb from immuneACCESS, are in-frame only. Not every clone is retained; where verified, under half of the shortfall comes from an unresolved V gene, and the cause of the rest is unknown. V and J calls and clone size are as listed in that table; D and trimming were resolved from the DNA. For this sample there are more than 75,000 clones; around 88% appear just once. Roughly 8% of the sample lies in the top ten.

With regard to this clone: Which antigen it targets is not known. Per-base quality was not reported, and no clone a single base away is much larger than it.

The paper's findings and limits, for the study overall: Clinical and demographic metadata were provided uncurated, with the amount varying by source and participant.

This sequence was found in a man aged 25-40 years with acute or convalescent COVID-19. Sequencing was performed on peripheral blood. This chain is built from TRBV30 and TRBJ1-3; the best D guess is TRBD1, with 5 bases matching. The DNA is as follows: TGTGCTTTGTCACAGGTGACCTCTGGAAACACCATATATTTT. It translates to CALSQVTSGNTIYF.